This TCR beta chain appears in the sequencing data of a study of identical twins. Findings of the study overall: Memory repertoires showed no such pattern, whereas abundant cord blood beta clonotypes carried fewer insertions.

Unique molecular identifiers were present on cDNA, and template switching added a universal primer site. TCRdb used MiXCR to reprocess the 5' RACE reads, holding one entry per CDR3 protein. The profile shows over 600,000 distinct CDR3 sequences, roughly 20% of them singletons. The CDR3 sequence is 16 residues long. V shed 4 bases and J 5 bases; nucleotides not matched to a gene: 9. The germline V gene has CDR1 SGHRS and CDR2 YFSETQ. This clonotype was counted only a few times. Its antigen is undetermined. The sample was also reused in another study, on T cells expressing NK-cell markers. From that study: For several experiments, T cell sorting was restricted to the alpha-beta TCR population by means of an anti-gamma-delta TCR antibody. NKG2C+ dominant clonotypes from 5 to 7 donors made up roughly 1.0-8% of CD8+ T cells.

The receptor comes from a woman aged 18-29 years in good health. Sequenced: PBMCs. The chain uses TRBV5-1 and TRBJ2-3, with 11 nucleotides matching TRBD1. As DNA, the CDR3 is TGCGCCAGCAGCCTATCAGGGACAGGGGGAGTAGATACGCAGTATTTT. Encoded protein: CASSLSGTGGVDTQYF. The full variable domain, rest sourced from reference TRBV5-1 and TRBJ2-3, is KAGVTQTPRYLIKTRGQQVTLSCSPISGHRSVSWYQQTPGQGLQFLFEYFSETQRNKGNFPGRFSGRQFSNSRSEMNVSTLELGDSALYLCASSLSGTGGVDTQYFGPGTRLTVL.